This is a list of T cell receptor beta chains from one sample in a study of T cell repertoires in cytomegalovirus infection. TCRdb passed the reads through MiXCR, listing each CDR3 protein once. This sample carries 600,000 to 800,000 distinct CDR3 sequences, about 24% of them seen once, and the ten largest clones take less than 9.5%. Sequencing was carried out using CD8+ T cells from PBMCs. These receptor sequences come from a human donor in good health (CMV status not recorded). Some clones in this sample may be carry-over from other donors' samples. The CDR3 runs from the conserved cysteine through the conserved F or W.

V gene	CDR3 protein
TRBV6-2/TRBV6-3	CASRDGGAYNEQFF
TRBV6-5	CASSYWGQGDSDTQYF
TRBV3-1	CASSRQGQGYTGELFF
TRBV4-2	CASRASGGNTGELFF
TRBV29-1	CSVEGPRGTQYF
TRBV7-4	CASSWEGLTGELFF
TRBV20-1	CSAREVGGWNTEAFF
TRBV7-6	CASSFLSNTEAFF
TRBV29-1	CSVDGLDNEQFF
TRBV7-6	CASTVPGQNTGELFF
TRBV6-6	CASRTRDTNTGELFF
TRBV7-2	CASSLEGTTPDTQYF
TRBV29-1	CSVRGEEEKLFF
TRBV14	CASSQAEDGMGEQFF
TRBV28	CASSPPGQGSRETQYF
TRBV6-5	CANSSPGQGVFGTGELFF
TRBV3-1	CASSTTGVDYGYTF
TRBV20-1	CSARPPLGWEQYF
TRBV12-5	CASGLAGQGASTDTQYF
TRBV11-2	CASRDVLRDYRSAGELFF
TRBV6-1	CASSEALGTGTKNIQYF